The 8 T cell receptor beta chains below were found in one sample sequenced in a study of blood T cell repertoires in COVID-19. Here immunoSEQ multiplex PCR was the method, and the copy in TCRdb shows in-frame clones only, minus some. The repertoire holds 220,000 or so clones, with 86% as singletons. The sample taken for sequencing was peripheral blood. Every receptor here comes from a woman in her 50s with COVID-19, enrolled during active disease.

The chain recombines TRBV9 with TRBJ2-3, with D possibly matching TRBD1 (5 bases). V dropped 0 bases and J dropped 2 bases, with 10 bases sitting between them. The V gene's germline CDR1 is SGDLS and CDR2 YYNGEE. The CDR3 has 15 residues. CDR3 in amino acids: CASSVAAGPTDTQYF. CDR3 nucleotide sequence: TGTGCCAGCAGCGTAGCGGCAGGGCCCACAGATACGCAGTATTTT.

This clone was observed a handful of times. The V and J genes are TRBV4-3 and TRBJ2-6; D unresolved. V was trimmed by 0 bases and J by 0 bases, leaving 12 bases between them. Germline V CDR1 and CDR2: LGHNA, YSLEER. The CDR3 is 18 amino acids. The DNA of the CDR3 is TGCGCCAGCAGCCAAGACATTCGGCGGCCCTCTGGGGCCAACGTCCTGACTTTC. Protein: CASSQDIRRPSGANVLTF.

CDR3 nucleotide sequence: TGTGCCAGCAGCTTATTTAACAGACAAGAGACCCAGTACTTC. It translates to CASSLFNRQETQYF. This chain uses TRBV5-4 with TRBJ2-5; D ambiguous. The CDR3 is 14 residues long. Trimming pared 2 bases from V and 2 bases from J, leaving 10 bases between. Germline V lookup: CDR1 SGHNT, CDR2 YYREEE (reference sequence).

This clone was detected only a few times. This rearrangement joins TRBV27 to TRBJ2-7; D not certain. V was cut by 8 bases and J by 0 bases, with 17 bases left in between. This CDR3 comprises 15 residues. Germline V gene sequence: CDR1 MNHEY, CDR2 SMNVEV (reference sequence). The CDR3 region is CASGFRGGFSYEQYF. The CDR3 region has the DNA TGTGCCAGCGGATTCCGCGGCGGTTTCTCCTACGAGCAGTACTTC.

The DNA for the CDR3 is TGTGCCAGCTCACCAAAGCCTAATTCACCCCTCCACTTT. Residues: CASSPKPNSPLHF. J is TRBJ1-6 and V is TRBV18; D remains ambiguous. The germline V gene encodes CDR1 KGHSH and CDR2 LQKENI. This CDR3 contains 13 residues. Trimming removed 2 bases from V and 6 bases from J, with 5 bases in between.

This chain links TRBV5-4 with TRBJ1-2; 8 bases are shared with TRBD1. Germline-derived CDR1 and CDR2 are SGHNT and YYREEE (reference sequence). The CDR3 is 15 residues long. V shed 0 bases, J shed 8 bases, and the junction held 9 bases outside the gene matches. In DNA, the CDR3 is TGTGCCAGCAGCTTGGAGGTAGCAGGGGGCAGGGGCTACACCTTC. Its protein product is CASSLEVAGGRGYTF. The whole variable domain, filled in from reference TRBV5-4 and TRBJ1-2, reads ETGVTQSPTHLIKTRGQQVTLRCSSQSGHNTVSWYQQALGQGPQFIFQYYREEENGRGNFPPRFSGLQFPNYSSELNVNALELDDSALYLCASSLEVAGGRGYTFGSGTRLTVV.

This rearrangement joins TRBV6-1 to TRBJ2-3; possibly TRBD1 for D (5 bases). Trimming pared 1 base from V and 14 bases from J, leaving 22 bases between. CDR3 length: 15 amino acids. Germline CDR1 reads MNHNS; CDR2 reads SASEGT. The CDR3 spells CASSEDLPIRGRVYF. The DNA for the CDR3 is TGTGCCAGCAGTGAAGACCTTCCCATTAGGGGCCGGGTGTATTTT.

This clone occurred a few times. The CDR3 DNA follows: TGTGCCAGCAGTCGGACTAGTGGGGCCAACGTCCTGACTTTC. Translating it yields CASSRTSGANVLTF. The chain is built from TRBV6-2 or TRBV6-3 and TRBJ2-6; 7 bases line up with TRBD2. CDR1 MNHEY and CDR2 SVGEGT come from the germline V gene. This CDR3 has 14 residues. J lost 3 bases, V lost 5 bases, and 1 base had no gene match.